This entry lists 21 T cell receptor beta chains sequenced from one sample in a study of blood T cell repertoires in COVID-19. Produced via immunoSEQ multiplex PCR; TCRdb's table is partial and in-frame only. The sample includes some 300,000 clones, roughly 88% seen only once; the top ten take roughly 6.9%. The sample taken for sequencing was peripheral blood. Source of these receptors: a woman aged 25 to 39 who had recovered from COVID-19.

This sequence joins TRBV30 and TRBJ1-1; D ambiguous. The ends were cut back, 2 bases at V and 6 bases at J, with 25 bases in the middle. The CDR3 totals 17 residues. Germline CDR1 is GTSNPN and CDR2 is SVGIG (reference sequence). This chain's CDR3 is CAWSKILGSEAHPEAFF. In DNA, the CDR3 is TGTGCCTGGAGTAAGATTCTAGGCAGTGAAGCCCACCCTGAAGCTTTCTTT.

This rearrangement joins TRBV3-1 (or the pseudogene TRBV3-2) to TRBJ2-5; TRBD1 matches 7 bases. V gave up 4 bases and J gave up 2 bases; unmatched junction bases: 10. CDR1 is LGHDT and CDR2 is YNNKEL in the germline V gene (reference sequence). The CDR3 has 16 amino acids. The DNA of the CDR3 is TGTGCCAGCAGCCTCGAGGGGGCAGCACGACAAGAGACCCAGTACTTC. Translation gives CASSLEGAARQETQYF.

The genes are TRBV12-3 or TRBV12-4 and TRBJ2-3, with a possible D match to TRBD2 (5 bases). Trimming left V 6 bases short and J 5 bases short, with 12 bases between. The CDR3 is 13 amino acids. CDR3 residues: CASSSGEGDTQYF. CDR3 in DNA: TGTGCCAGCAGCTCCGGTGAGGGAGATACGCAGTATTTT.

The gene calls are TRBV24-1 and TRBJ1-4, with TRBD1 matching 10 bases. Trimming cost V 4 bases and J 7 bases; bases outside gene matches: 5. Looked up from germline, CDR1 is KGHDR and CDR2 is SFDVKD. The CDR3 consists of 15 residues. CDR3 nucleotides: TGTGCCACCAGTGACTCCGGGACAGGGGCTGAAAAACTGTTTTTT. Its protein is CATSDSGTGAEKLFF.

A single count supports this clone. As DNA, the CDR3 is TGTGCCAGCAGTAAGCGGACAGGGGGTGAAGCTTTCTTT. This gives the protein CASSKRTGGEAFF. The chain has TRBV12-3 or TRBV12-4 and TRBJ1-1, with 10 nucleotides matching TRBD1. The CDR3 has 13 amino acids. The trim removed 5 bases at V and 7 bases at J, leaving 4 bases unmatched.

The genes are TRBV10-3 and TRBJ2-7, with D perhaps matching TRBD1 (5 bases). The CDR3 contains 13 residues. The germline V gene encodes CDR1 ENHRY and CDR2 SYGVKD. V shed 0 bases and J shed 8 bases, with 11 bases lying between them. The CDR3 spells CAISESEGAQQYF. The CDR3 region has the DNA TGTGCCATCAGTGAGTCGGAAGGGGCCCAGCAGTACTTC.

The chain employs TRBV2 and TRBJ2-7; D perhaps matches TRBD1 (5 bases). CDR1 SNHLY and CDR2 FYNNEI come from the germline V gene. The CDR3 loop spans 13 amino acids. The ends were cut back, 3 bases at V and 8 bases at J, with 14 bases in the middle. The CDR3 region has the DNA TGTGCCAGCAGTGAGAGGTCCAGGGAAAAGCAGTACTTC. It yields the protein CASSERSREKQYF.

This rearrangement joins TRBV19 to TRBJ2-7; 9 nucleotides agree with TRBD1. The V gene's germline CDR1 is LNHDA and CDR2 SQIVND (reference sequence). This CDR3 comprises 16 residues. V shed 4 bases, J shed 6 bases, and the junction held 13 bases outside the gene matches. DNA for the CDR3: TGTGCCAGTAGTACGTTTAAGGGGACAGGGCTTACCGAGCAGTACTTC. This translates into CASSTFKGTGLTEQYF. The entire variable domain, with the rest obtained from reference TRBV19 and TRBJ2-7, is as follows: DGGITQSPKYLFRKEGQNVTLSCEQNLNHDAMYWYRQDPGQGLRLIYYSQIVNDFQKGDIAEGYSVSREKKESFPLTVTSAQKNPTAFYLCASSTFKGTGLTEQYFGPGTRLTVT.

This chain connects TRBV7-2 to TRBJ2-1; 7 bases match TRBD2. Germline loops: CDR1 SGHTA, CDR2 FQGNSA. The CDR3 has 16 amino acids. Trimming cost V 1 base and J 1 base; bases outside gene matches: 4. The CDR3 DNA is TGTGCCAGCAGCTTAGAACCGGGGGGATCCTACAATGAGCAGTTCTTC. Translating gives CASSLEPGGSYNEQFF.

This chain joins TRBV6-4 and TRBJ1-1; 9 nucleotides line up with TRBD1. Per germline, CDR1 MRHNA and CDR2 SNTAGT. This CDR3 is 14 amino acids long. Trimming took 3 bases from V and 1 from J; bases not matched to a gene: 0. The CDR3 DNA follows: TGTGCCAGCAGTGAGACAGGGGGGAACACTGAAGCTTTCTTT. Translating gives CASSETGGNTEAFF.

The chain links TRBV5-1 to TRBJ1-2; 12 nucleotides align to TRBD1. The CDR3 is 16 amino acids. Germline loops: CDR1 SGHRS, CDR2 YFSETQ. Losses at the gene ends were 1 base for V and 2 bases for J; bases not matched to a gene: 3. The CDR3, as DNA: TGCGCCAGCAGCTTGAGGGGACAGGGGGCGAACTATGGCTACACCTTC. It translates to CASSLRGQGANYGYTF.

The chain carries TRBV2 and TRBJ1-4; TRBD1 aligns across 7 bases. With V trimmed by 7 bases and J by 3 bases, 8 bases remained unmatched. CDR1 is SNHLY and CDR2 is FYNNEI in the germline V gene. The length of the CDR3 is 15 residues. The CDR3 coding sequence is TGTGCCAGCACTCAAACGGGACAGCCTAATGAAAAACTGTTTTTT. This sequence encodes CASTQTGQPNEKLFF.

As DNA, the CDR3 is TGCGCCAGCAGTCCTGACAGCGGGTATGGCTACACCTTC. It translates to CASSPDSGYGYTF. This sequence joins TRBV5-1 and TRBJ1-2; TRBD1 is a possible D gene (5 bases). The CDR3 extends over 13 amino acids. CDR1 and CDR2 (germline): SGHRS, YFSETQ. The ends were cut back, 5 bases at V and 5 bases at J, with 13 bases in the middle.

In this sample, this clone turned up once. The chain joins TRBV9 to TRBJ2-1, with 7 bases fitting TRBD1. This CDR3 is 16 amino acids long. Germline V lookup: CDR1 SGDLS, CDR2 YYNGEE. Trimming cost V 2 bases and J 6 bases; bases outside gene matches: 11. The CDR3 nucleotides are TGTGCCAGCAGCGTGAGACAGGGCCCCTATGTCAATGAGCAGTTCTTC. Translation gives CASSVRQGPYVNEQFF.

V gene TRBV5-1 combines with J gene TRBJ2-5; TRBD2 agrees at 8 bases. CDR1 and CDR2 from the germline V gene are SGHRS and YFSETQ. The V gene end was trimmed by 4 bases and the J gene end by 4 bases; junction bases not matched to a gene: 6. The CDR3 is 14 residues long. Here the CDR3 reads CASSPGGAGETQYF. The CDR3, as DNA: TGCGCCAGCAGCCCCGGGGGGGCCGGAGAGACCCAGTACTTC.

The V call is TRBV19, the J call TRBJ1-5; possible D gene TRBD1, 5 bases. The germline gives CDR1 LNHDA, CDR2 SQIVND (reference sequence). V was shortened by 2 bases and J by 3 bases, with 11 bases between the two germline ends. This CDR3 is 15 amino acids long. For the CDR3, the DNA is TGTGCCAGTAGTATAACAGGCAATTACAATCAGCCCCAGCATTTT. It encodes CASSITGNYNQPQHF. The full variable domain, completed using reference TRBV19 and TRBJ1-5, is DGGITQSPKYLFRKEGQNVTLSCEQNLNHDAMYWYRQDPGQGLRLIYYSQIVNDFQKGDIAEGYSVSREKKESFPLTVTSAQKNPTAFYLCASSITGNYNQPQHFGDGTRLSIL.

The rearrangement joins TRBV28 to TRBJ1-2; D might be TRBD1 (5 bases). The germline V gene has CDR1 MDHEN and CDR2 SYDVKM. The CDR3 extends over 14 amino acids. With 7 bases removed from V and 4 bases from J, the gap between germline ends came to 16 bases. DNA of the CDR3: TGTGCCAGCACCATTGGCCAGGGCCGCTATGGCTACACCTTC. Translated, it gives CASTIGQGRYGYTF.

This chain links TRBV9 with TRBJ2-5, with 9 bases that match TRBD2. The trim removed 4 bases at V and 5 bases at J, leaving 12 bases unmatched. This CDR3 has 16 amino acids. The V gene's germline CDR1 is SGDLS and CDR2 YYNGEE. The CDR3 here is CASSPGLAGPMETQYF. CDR3 in DNA: TGTGCCAGCAGCCCGGGGCTAGCGGGGCCGATGGAGACCCAGTACTTC.

The V gene is TRBV7-6, the J gene TRBJ2-7, with D possibly matching TRBD1 (5 bases). CDR1 is SGHVS and CDR2 is FNYEAQ in the germline V gene. The V and J ends lost 5 bases and 3 bases respectively, with 20 bases between them. The CDR3 is made up of 16 amino acids. The CDR3 DNA follows: TGTGCCAGCAGCCCACTGGGCCAGGGCTCGAGCTACGAGCAGTACTTC. It translates to CASSPLGQGSSYEQYF.

As DNA, the CDR3 is TGTGCCAGCAGCCAAGGTCGGACAGCTGGGTCTGAAGCTTTCTTT. Amino acid sequence: CASSQGRTAGSEAFF. The J gene is TRBJ1-1, the V gene TRBV4-2; D possibly corresponds to TRBD1 (6 bases). The CDR3 is 15 residues long. CDR1 and CDR2 from the germline V gene are LGHNA and YNFKEQ. V gave up 1 base and J gave up 6 bases, with 15 bases separating them.

The rearrangement joins TRBV7-8 to TRBJ2-7, with 11 bases aligning to TRBD1. The CDR3 runs to 16 residues. CDR1 and CDR2 from the germline V gene are SGHVS and FQNEAQ. Unmatched junction bases numbered 6, after V lost 3 bases and J lost 2 bases. CDR3 coding DNA: TGTGCCAGCAGCTTCTTAAGGGACAGGGGGACCTACGAGCAGTACTTC. Its translation: CASSFLRDRGTYEQYF.